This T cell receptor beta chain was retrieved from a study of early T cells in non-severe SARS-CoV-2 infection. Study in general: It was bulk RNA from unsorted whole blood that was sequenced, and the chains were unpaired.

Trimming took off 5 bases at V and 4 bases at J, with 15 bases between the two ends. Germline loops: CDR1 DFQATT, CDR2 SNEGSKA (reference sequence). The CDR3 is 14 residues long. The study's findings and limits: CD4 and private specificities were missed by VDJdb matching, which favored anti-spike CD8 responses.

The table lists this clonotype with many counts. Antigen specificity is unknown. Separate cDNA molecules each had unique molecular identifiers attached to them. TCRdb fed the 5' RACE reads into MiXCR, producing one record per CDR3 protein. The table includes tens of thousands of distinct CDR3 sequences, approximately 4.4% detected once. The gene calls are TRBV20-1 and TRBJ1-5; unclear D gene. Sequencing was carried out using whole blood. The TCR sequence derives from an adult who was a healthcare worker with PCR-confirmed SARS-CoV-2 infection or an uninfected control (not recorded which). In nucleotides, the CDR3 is TGCAGTGCTGCATTGGAGGCAGAGAATCAGCCCCAGCATTTT. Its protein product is CSAALEAENQPQHF.